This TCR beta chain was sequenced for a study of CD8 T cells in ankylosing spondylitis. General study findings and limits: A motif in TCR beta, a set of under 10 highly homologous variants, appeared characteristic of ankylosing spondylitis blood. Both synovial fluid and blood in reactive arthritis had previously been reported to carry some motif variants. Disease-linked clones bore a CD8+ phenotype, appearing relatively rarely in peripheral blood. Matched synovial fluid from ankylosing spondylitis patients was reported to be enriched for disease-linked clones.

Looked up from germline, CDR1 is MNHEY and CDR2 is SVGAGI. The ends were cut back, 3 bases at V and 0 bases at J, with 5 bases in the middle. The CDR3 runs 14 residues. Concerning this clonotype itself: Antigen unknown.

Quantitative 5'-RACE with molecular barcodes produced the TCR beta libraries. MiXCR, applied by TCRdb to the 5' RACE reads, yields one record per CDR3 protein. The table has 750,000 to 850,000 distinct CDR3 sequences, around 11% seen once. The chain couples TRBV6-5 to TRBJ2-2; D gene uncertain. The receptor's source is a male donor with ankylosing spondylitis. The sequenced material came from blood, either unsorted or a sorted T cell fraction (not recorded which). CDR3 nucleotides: TGTGCCAGCAGTTATACGCCGAACACCGGGGAGCTGTTTTTT. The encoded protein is CASSYTPNTGELFF.